What follows is one TCR beta chain and its context. Its antigen is not known. This entry belongs to a study of response to subunit inactivated influenza vaccine. Study-wide points: With each seasonal influenza vaccination, the authors suggested, few new T cells are recruited.

V lost 4 bases to trimming and J lost 8 bases; unmatched junction nucleotides: 9. The CDR3 runs 14 residues. The germline CDR1 and CDR2 sequences are DFQATT and SNEGSKA (reference sequence). TCRdb recomputed calls from the RT-PCR reads with MiXCR, one row per CDR3 protein. Of some 800,000 distinct CDR3 sequences listed, 21% are singletons. The sequence was collected from a man aged 50-59 years who received an inactivated influenza vaccine. Sequenced material: PBMCs from blood, taken 5 to 6 days after vaccination. V is TRBV20-1 and J is TRBJ2-1; TRBD1 matches at 9 bases. The CDR3 DNA follows: TGCAGTGCTACGGGACAGGGCTCCTCGGATGAGCAGTTCTTC. Protein product: CSATGQGSSDEQFF.